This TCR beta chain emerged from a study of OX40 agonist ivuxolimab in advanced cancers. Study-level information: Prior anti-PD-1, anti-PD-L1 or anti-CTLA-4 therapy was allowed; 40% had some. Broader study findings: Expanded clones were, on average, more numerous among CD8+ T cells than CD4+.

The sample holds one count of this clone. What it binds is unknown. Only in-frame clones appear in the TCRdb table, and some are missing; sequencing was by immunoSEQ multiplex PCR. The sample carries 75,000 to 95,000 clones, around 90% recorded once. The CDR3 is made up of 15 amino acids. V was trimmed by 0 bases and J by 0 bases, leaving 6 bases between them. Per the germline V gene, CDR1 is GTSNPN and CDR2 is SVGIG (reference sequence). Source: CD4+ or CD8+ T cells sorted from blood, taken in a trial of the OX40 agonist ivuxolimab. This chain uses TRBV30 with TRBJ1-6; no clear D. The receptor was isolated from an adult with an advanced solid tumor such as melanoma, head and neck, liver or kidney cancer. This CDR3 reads CAWSVRSSYNSPLHF. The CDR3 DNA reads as TGTGCCTGGAGTGTGAGGAGCTCCTATAATTCACCCCTCCACTTT.